The 28 T cell receptor beta chains presented below share a single source sample, sequenced in a study of post-analysis software for immune sequencing data (dated by TCRdb to the mid-2010s). The full study reports these points: Significantly higher frequencies in patients than in controls were found for five or six TRBV segments, including TRBV5-6, TRBV5-1 and TRBV20-1.

No antigen has been identified for these receptors. Receptor libraries were prepared by PCR. Sequenced using an Illumina HiSeq 2500. Unique molecular identifiers were incorporated into TCR beta cDNA libraries to reduce PCR and sequencing biases. TCRdb redid the processing of the public reads, applying fastp at Q25 and MiXCR, and retained in-frame beta chains. CDR3 protein sequences are deduplicated, and each keeps its most common genes and DNA. Across this sample there are 400,000 to 500,000 distinct CDR3 sequences, with roughly 40% seen only once. Approximately 7.1% of the sample belongs to the ten largest clones. Sequencing was performed on blood. The receptors stem from a girl aged 2 to 10 with multiple sclerosis.

This chain connects TRBV10-3 to TRBJ1-5; TRBD1 agrees at 7 bases. This CDR3 has 16 residues. V gave up 1 base and J gave up 0 bases; unmatched junction bases: 3. Per germline, CDR1 ENHRY and CDR2 SYGVKD. The CDR3 coding sequence is TGTGCCATCAGTGAGTACAGGGGAAATAGCAATCAGCCCCAGCATTTT. Translation gives CAISEYRGNSNQPQHF.

The V call is TRBV7-2, the J call TRBJ2-5; 9 bases are shared with TRBD1. Germline V gene lookup returns CDR1 SGHTA and CDR2 FQGNSA. The trim removed 6 bases at V and 11 bases at J, leaving 10 bases unmatched. The CDR3 is 13 residues long. CDR3 nucleotides: TGTGCCAGCAGTATAACAGGGGGCGGAGAGCAGTACTTC. Protein sequence: CASSITGGGEQYF. Filled out from reference TRBV7-2 and TRBJ2-5, the complete variable domain reads GAGVSQSPSNKVTEKGKDVELRCDPISGHTALYWYRQSLGQGLEFLIYFQGNSAPDKSGLPSDRFSAERTGGSVSTLTIQRTQQEDSAVYLCASSITGGGEQYFGPGTRLLVL.

In this sample, this clonotype turned up a few times. The V and J genes are TRBV6-6 and TRBJ2-7, with a tentative D call TRBD1 (6 bases). The V end lost 0 bases, the J end lost 6 bases, and 12 bases lay between the germline ends. Per germline, CDR1 MNHNY and CDR2 SVGAGI (reference sequence). This CDR3 contains 14 residues. Here the CDR3 reads CASSYSDSSSEQYF. As DNA, the CDR3 is TGTGCCAGCAGTTACTCGGACAGTTCGTCCGAGCAGTACTTC.

This chain uses TRBV12-3 or TRBV12-4 with TRBJ1-4, with D unclear. The CDR3 has 14 residues. Trimming left V 7 bases short and J 3 bases short, with 12 bases between. The CDR3 DNA follows: TGTGCCAGCAACCGACATGACCCTAATGAAAAACTGTTTTTT. Protein product: CASNRHDPNEKLFF.

For this clonotype: A junction end diverges from the germline sequence, so it may reflect a read error. J is TRBJ2-7 and V is TRBV7-3, with D uncertain. In germline, CDR1 is SGHTA, CDR2 FQGTGA. The CDR3 is 14 amino acids. The CDR3 DNA reads TGTGCCAACAGCCAAGCCGGATGGTCCTACGAGCAGTACTTC. Amino acids: CANSQAGWSYEQYF.

This clonotype was seen a few times. The chain uses TRBV5-1 and TRBJ2-4; the match to TRBD1 covers 7 bases. This CDR3 region has 13 residues. J was trimmed by 8 bases and V by 1 base; bases with no gene match: 3. From germline, CDR1 is SGHRS and CDR2 YFSETQ. The CDR3 coding sequence is TGCGCCAGCAGCTTGACAGGGGAAGACATTCAGTACTTC. This gives the protein CASSLTGEDIQYF.

This sequence joins TRBV27 and TRBJ1-1, with D tentatively TRBD1 (5 bases). The CDR3 extends over 16 amino acids. Between the trimmed V and J ends, which lost 5 bases and 1 base, there was a span of 17 bases. The germline V gene encodes CDR1 MNHEY and CDR2 SMNVEV (reference sequence). The CDR3 loop is CASSTPRTGENTEAFF. The CDR3 DNA follows: TGTGCCAGCAGTACCCCCCGCACAGGAGAGAACACTGAAGCTTTCTTT.

This CDR3 reads CSARDQSSYEQYF. CDR3 nucleotide sequence: TGCAGTGCTAGAGACCAGTCATCCTACGAGCAGTACTTC. This rearrangement joins TRBV20-1 to TRBJ2-7; D gene unclear. There are 13 residues in the CDR3. Germline V lookup: CDR1 DFQATT, CDR2 SNEGSKA (reference sequence). Trimming removed 0 bases at V and 1 base at J, with 7 bases between.

This clonotype has more than one count but fewer than ten. V is TRBV6-5 and J is TRBJ2-5; maybe TRBD2 (6 bases). V shed 7 bases and J shed 5 bases, with 8 bases lying between them. Germline V gene sequence: CDR1 MNHEY, CDR2 SVGAGI. This CDR3 region has 11 residues. CDR3 loop: CASNGGETQYF. The CDR3 DNA reads TGTGCCAGCAATGGGGGGGAGACCCAGTACTTC.

This clonotype was observed at least ten times. This may arise from a read error, as a much more abundant clone is one base away. This chain links TRBV14 with TRBJ2-1, with D perhaps TRBD1 or TRBD2 (5 bases each). Between the trimmed V and J ends, which lost 0 bases and 7 bases, there was a span of 10 bases. Germline CDR1 SGHDN, CDR2 FVKESK. CDR3 length: 14 amino acids. The CDR3 coding sequence is TGTGCCAGCAGCCAAGATCTTGGGGGAAATGAGCAGTTCTTC. As protein: CASSQDLGGNEQFF.

This rearrangement joins TRBV20-1 to TRBJ2-5; the match to TRBD1 covers 7 bases. This CDR3 has 14 residues. After removal of 6 bases from V and 5 bases from J, the junction contained 12 bases not matched to a gene. The germline gives CDR1 DFQATT, CDR2 SNEGSKA (reference sequence). CDR3 sequence: CSAIPTGRGETQYF. CDR3 nucleotides: TGCAGTGCCATACCGACAGGGAGAGGGGAGACCCAGTACTTC.

The chain is built from TRBV9 and TRBJ2-5; TRBD2 might be the D (6 bases). The germline CDR1 and CDR2 sequences are SGDLS and YYNGEE. The germline V and J ends were trimmed by 2 bases and 5 bases, with 13 bases remaining between them. This CDR3 comprises 14 residues. In nucleotides, the CDR3 is TGTGCCAGCAGCGTTTCGGACTACCGGGAGACCCAGTACTTC. It translates to CASSVSDYRETQYF.

This chain's CDR3 is CASSQGDGLGEQFF. The DNA for the CDR3 is TGTGCCAGCAGCCAGGGGGACGGGTTGGGTGAGCAGTTCTTC. The chain is built from TRBV7-2 and TRBJ2-1, with TRBD1 matching 7 bases. The germline CDR1 and CDR2 sequences are SGHTA and FQGNSA. Germline trimming cut 5 bases from V and 9 bases from J; bases unmatched to any gene: 10. This CDR3 region has 14 residues.

The J gene is TRBJ2-1, the V gene TRBV4-3; 11 positions agree with TRBD2. CDR1 is LGHNA and CDR2 is YSLEER in the germline V gene. This CDR3 region has 15 residues. The ends lost 2 bases at V and 8 bases at J; junction bases unmatched: 5. In DNA form, the CDR3 reads TGCGCCAGCAGCCAAACTAGCGGGAGTTTCTATGAGCAGTTCTTC. Translated: CASSQTSGSFYEQFF.

This clonotype was picked up many times. The chain couples TRBV29-1 to TRBJ2-5; D could derive from TRBD1 or TRBD2 (6 bases each). The V end was cut by 5 bases, the J end by 0 bases, with 13 bases between. This CDR3 is 14 amino acids long. Germline CDR1 reads SQVTM; CDR2 reads ANQGSEA. The CDR3 coding sequence is TGCAGCGTTCCCGGAGGGGGGTACCAAGAGACCCAGTACTTC. It yields the protein CSVPGGGYQETQYF.

This chain uses TRBV6-6 with TRBJ2-4, with D unresolved. The DNA end favors TRBJ2-7, so the J call may be wrong. CDR3 size: 12 residues. Germline CDR1 and CDR2: MNHNY and SVGAGI (reference sequence). CDR3 nucleotide sequence: TGTGCCAGCAGTTACGGGAACGACGAGCAGTACTTC. Its protein is CASSYGNDEQYF.

Notes on this clonotype: Germline is not matched at one junction end, which may reflect a read error. The chain couples TRBV12-3 or TRBV12-4 to TRBJ2-3, with D possibly being TRBD2 (5 bases). The CDR3 is 15 amino acids. In nucleotides, the CDR3 is TGTGCCAGCAGTAATCAAGGCCTGAGGGCAGATGCGCAGTATTTT. Protein product: CASSNQGLRADAQYF.

This clonotype was seen a few times. The V gene is TRBV15, the J gene TRBJ1-1; D uncertain. V lost 4 bases and J 1 base, leaving 7 bases between the germline ends. CDR1 is LNHNV, CDR2 YYDKDF, per germline (reference sequence). The CDR3 has 13 amino acids. CDR3: CATSKLRNTEAFF. As DNA, the CDR3 is TGTGCCACCAGCAAACTACGGAACACTGAAGCTTTCTTT.

CDR3: CASSPPGARDGKAFF. The CDR3 coding sequence is TGTGCCAGCTCACCACCGGGGGCCCGGGACGGTAAAGCTTTCTTT. This sequence joins TRBV18 and TRBJ1-1; TRBD1 might be the D (6 bases). V was clipped by 0 bases and J by 9 bases, with 17 bases between them. The germline gives CDR1 KGHSH, CDR2 LQKENI. CDR3 length equals 15 residues.

This clonotype was found many times. This chain uses TRBV10-2 with TRBJ2-7; D may be TRBD1 (5 bases). The CDR3 is 12 residues long. V gave up 4 bases and J gave up 3 bases, with 7 bases separating them. CDR1 and CDR2 from the germline V gene are WSHSY and SAAADI. The CDR3 DNA reads TGCGCCAGCAGTGGACAGAACTACGAGCAGTACTTC. This codes for CASSGQNYEQYF.

The chain uses TRBV18 and TRBJ2-4; the match to TRBD1 covers 7 bases. Germline CDR1 and CDR2: KGHSH and LQKENI. V shed 1 base and J 0 bases; nucleotides not matched to a gene: 15. The CDR3 runs to 20 residues. CDR3 sequence reads: CASSPRVSGTDILAKNIQYF. The CDR3 DNA is TGTGCCAGCTCACCACGGGTTTCCGGGACAGATATTTTAGCCAAAAACATTCAGTACTTC.

The chain combines TRBV15 with TRBJ1-2; unclear D gene. CDR3 length: 11 amino acids. Trimming removed 8 bases from V and 4 bases from J, with 8 bases in between. CDR1 LNHNV and CDR2 YYDKDF come from the germline V gene (reference sequence). The CDR3 bases are TGTGCCACCGCAGGACCCTATGGCTACACCTTC. The encoded protein is CATAGPYGYTF.

To note about this clonotype: One junction end does not reproduce the germline sequence, and a read error may be involved. The chain links TRBV12-3 or TRBV12-4 to TRBJ2-1; no definite D call. This CDR3 spans 13 amino acids. This chain's CDR3 is CANSLRVFNEQFF. CDR3 DNA: TGTGCCAACAGTTTACGGGTTTTCAATGAGCAGTTCTTC.

This clonotype was seen only a few times. The chain recombines TRBV30 with TRBJ2-1; 12 bases are shared with TRBD2. In germline, CDR1 is GTSNPN, CDR2 SVGIG (reference sequence). The CDR3 extends over 14 amino acids. The V and J ends lost 8 bases and 4 bases, in that order; junction bases with no gene match: 6. CDR3 residues: CAGTLAGGYNEQFF. As DNA, the CDR3 is TGTGCCGGGACACTAGCGGGGGGATACAATGAGCAGTTCTTC.

This chain joins TRBV28 and TRBJ2-7, with 10 bases identical to TRBD2. This CDR3 spans 13 amino acids. CDR1 MDHEN and CDR2 SYDVKM come from the germline V gene. V dropped 10 bases and J dropped 0; count of bases not matched to a gene: 3. The CDR3 region is CAILAGASYEQYF. The CDR3 DNA reads TGTGCCATCCTAGCGGGAGCCTCCTACGAGCAGTACTTC.

The V gene is TRBV12-3 or TRBV12-4, the J gene TRBJ2-3; 9 bases match TRBD2. The CDR3 length is 16 residues. V gave up 5 bases and J gave up 4 bases; unmatched junction bases: 10. The CDR3, as DNA: TGTGCCAGCAGTCTGTCTGGTGCGGGAGGGGCAGATACGCAGTATTTT. This translates into CASSLSGAGGADTQYF.

The chain employs TRBV15 and TRBJ2-1; possible D gene TRBD2, 5 bases. Trimming stripped 0 bases from V and 5 bases from J, with 11 bases between. Germline assignment: CDR1 LNHNV and CDR2 YYDKDF (reference sequence). The CDR3 runs 15 residues. CDR3 bases: TGTGCCACCAGCAGAGATATGGCGGGCGACAATGAGCAGTTCTTC. Translated: CATSRDMAGDNEQFF.

V usage is TRBV12-3 or TRBV12-4 and J usage is TRBJ2-4; no definite D call. The CDR3 length is 12 residues. V lost 0 bases and J lost 15, with 12 bases in between. The CDR3 sequence is CASSLALASRYF. As DNA, the CDR3 is TGTGCCAGCAGTTTAGCGTTGGCGTCTCGGTACTTC.